This T cell receptor (beta chain) is from a study of T cells in Graves' hyperthyroidism and ophthalmopathy. The CDR3 runs to 14 residues. The germline CDR1 and CDR2 sequences are SGDLS and YYNGEE. Trimming left V 0 bases short and J 6 bases short, with 13 bases between. TCR beta CDR3 regions were amplified from RNA transcripts. HTBI primers were used for first-round RT-PCR of the TCR CDR3. TCRdb re-derived calls from the multiplex PCR reads in MiXCR, one entry per CDR3 protein. The sample lists 550,000 to 700,000 distinct CDR3 sequences, 35% to 55% seen once, with around a fifth in the top ten. J is TRBJ2-7 and V is TRBV9; no clear D gene. The source material was peripheral blood or thyroid tissue (not recorded which). This TCR derives from an adult woman with Graves' disease, either hyperthyroidism or ophthalmopathy (not recorded which). CDR3 sequence reads: CASSVADAYTEQYF. As DNA, the CDR3 is TGTGCCAGCAGCGTAGCCGATGCCTATACCGAGCAGTACTTC.